This is a list of T cell receptor beta chains from one sample in a study of blood T cell repertoires in COVID-19. Measured with immunoSEQ multiplex PCR; TCRdb has only the in-frame clones, and not every one. The data hold around 70,000 clones, with 80% to 90% observed a single time. Sequencing was carried out using peripheral blood. The origin of the receptors is a woman older than 75 with active or convalescent COVID-19. CDR3s include the opening cysteine and the closing phenylalanine or tryptophan. D genes are given only for firm matches. Rows give clone size only sometimes, using once, few, many, or a class for an expanded clone.

j_call	cdr3_length	v_call	d_call	clone_size	cdr3_nt	cdr3_aa
TRBJ1-1	15	TRBV15	TRBD1	few	TGTGCCACCAGCAGATTCGGACAGGGTGGGACTGAAGCTTTCTTT	CATSRFGQGGTEAFF
TRBJ2-1	17	TRBV7-8	.	.	TGTGCCAGCAGCCAAGACCCTAGAGTTAATCGGAACAATGAGCAGTTCTTC	CASSQDPRVNRNNEQFF
TRBJ1-3	14	TRBV2	.	.	TGTGCCAGCGGAGGTTCCGATACTGGAAACACCATATATTTT	CASGGSDTGNTIYF
TRBJ2-7	13	TRBV10-1	TRBD1	.	TGCGCCAGCGGGACAGGGGCAACTTACGAGCAGTACTTC	CASGTGATYEQYF
TRBJ1-2	14	TRBV19	.	.	TGTGCCAGTGGGGGACTCCCGTTGGGCTATGGCTACACCTTC	CASGGLPLGYGYTF
TRBJ2-7	13	TRBV11-2	.	.	TGTGCCAGCAGCTTTATTGAGAACCACGAGCAGTACTTC	CASSFIENHEQYF
TRBJ2-7	15	TRBV4-3	.	.	TGCGCCAGCAGCCAAGATCTGACCCGGGTCTACGAGCAGTACTTC	CASSQDLTRVYEQYF
TRBJ1-2	12	TRBV30	.	.	TGTGCCTGGAGCCCGGGGGGGGGTGGCTACACCTTC	CAWSPGGGGYTF
TRBJ2-7	14	TRBV30	.	.	TGTGCCTGGAGTGTGATGGACAGTTCCTACGAGCAGTACTTC	CAWSVMDSSYEQYF
TRBJ2-7	13	TRBV5-1	.	once	TGCGCCAGCAGCCCCGGACAGACCTACGAGCAGTACTTC	CASSPGQTYEQYF
TRBJ1-2	15	TRBV24-1	TRBD1	.	TGTGCCACCAGTGACCCGACAGGGGGTAACTATGGCTACACCTTC	CATSDPTGGNYGYTF
TRBJ2-7	15	TRBV6-5	TRBD2	.	TGTGCCAGCAGTCCCGCGCGGGGGGATTCCTACGAGCAGTACTTC	CASSPARGDSYEQYF
TRBJ2-7	16	TRBV6-2/TRBV6-3	TRBD1	.	TGTGCCAGCAGTCCCGCCGGGACAGGGGGTTTATACGAGCAGTACTTC	CASSPAGTGGLYEQYF
TRBJ2-3	16	TRBV18	TRBD2	.	TGTGCCAGCTCACCGTTGCCTAGCGGAAGTGCAGATACGCAGTATTTT	CASSPLPSGSADTQYF
TRBJ1-1	17	TRBV2	.	.	TGTGCCAGCAAAAAGAGGGGAGGAGGGACCATGAACACTGAAGCTTTCTTT	CASKKRGGGTMNTEAFF
TRBJ1-5	15	TRBV4-3	.	.	TGCGCCAGCAGCCAAGATTATGGCAGCAATCAGCCCCAGCATTTT	CASSQDYGSNQPQHF
TRBJ1-2	13	TRBV27	.	.	TGTGCCAGCAGTTTATCCACAAACTATGGCTACACCTTC	CASSLSTNYGYTF
TRBJ2-1	15	TRBV25-1	TRBD2	.	TGTGCCGTTGCCGAAAAGCGGGGGAACTACAATGAGCAGTTCTTC	CAVAEKRGNYNEQFF
TRBJ2-5	13	TRBV18	.	few	TGTGCCAGCTCACCAGACAGACAAGAGACCCAGTACTTC	CASSPDRQETQYF
TRBJ1-4	15	TRBV7-2	TRBD1	few	TGTGCCAGCAGCCCGGGACGGGACAGGGGGGAAAAACTGTTTTTT	CASSPGRDRGEKLFF
TRBJ2-2	14	TRBV27	TRBD1	.	TGTGCCAGCAGTTTACCAGACAGGGCAGGGGAGCTGTTTTTT	CASSLPDRAGELFF
TRBJ1-3	16	TRBV28	.	.	TGTGCCAGCAGTAAAAAAAGGGGTGGTCGTGGAAACACCATATATTTT	CASSKKRGGRGNTIYF
TRBJ1-6	17	TRBV7-2	.	.	TGTGCCAGCAGCCTAGGGGGAGGGCTGCCCTATAATTCACCCCTCCACTTT	CASSLGGGLPYNSPLHF